This T cell receptor (beta chain) was recorded in a study of T cell repertoires in cytomegalovirus infection (dated by TCRdb to the late 2010s). About the investigation overall: Donor HLA type was relevant to the analysis, because carriage of CMV infection together with the matching HLA type was indicated by public TCR beta signatures. What the authors observed across the whole study: In both this cohort and an independent roughly 350-donor cohort, the cumulative frequency of public TCR beta family members distinguished carriers of CMV infection plus the relevant HLA type. The ex vivo response was dominated by HLA-C-restricted CMV-specific TCR beta clonotypes, which also provided the single most frequent clonotype in two of eight donors.

This clonotype was observed a few times. Its binding antigen is unknown. Base qualities were left out, and no much larger clone turns up one base away. The listed sequencing device is Illumina HiSeq 1500. TCRdb redid the processing of the public reads, applying fastp at Q25 and MiXCR, and retained in-frame beta chains. Each CDR3 protein appears once, grouped with its most common genes and DNA. Counted in this sample were approximately 750,000 distinct CDR3 sequences; 35% of them appeared once. The top ten constitute under 3.5% of the sample. This clonotype was obtained from a human donor in good health (CMV status not recorded). Some clones in this sample may be carry-over from other donors' samples. The specimen was PBMCs.

The CDR3 region reads CASKRQELNTEAFF. DNA sequence: TGTGCCAGCAAACGACAGGAGTTAAATACTGAAGCTTTCTTT. The V gene is TRBV12-3 or TRBV12-4 and the J gene is TRBJ1-1; TRBD1 is possibly the D segment (6 matching bases). Between the V and J ends, shortened by 7 bases and 5 bases respectively, the junction contains 17 bases. Inclusive of the bounding cysteine and phenylalanine, the CDR3 is 14 residues long. CDR3 DNA is the only sequence kept; it has 42 bases, read in frame from the first base.